The 9 T cell receptor beta chains given below trace back to one sample, sequenced in a study of OX40 agonist ivuxolimab in advanced cancers. Measured with immunoSEQ multiplex PCR; TCRdb has only the in-frame clones, and not every one. Of around 60,000 clones in the sample, around 90% were seen once. The sample was CD4+ or CD8+ T cells sorted from blood, taken in a trial of the OX40 agonist ivuxolimab. The receptors were gathered from an adult with an advanced solid tumor such as melanoma, head and neck, liver or kidney cancer.

This chain's CDR3 is CASSKLAGGPSEQFF. CDR3 nucleotides: TGTGCCAGCAGCAAACTAGCGGGAGGGCCGTCTGAGCAGTTCTTC. J is TRBJ2-1 and V is TRBV6-5, with 13 bases that match TRBD2. The CDR3 spans 15 residues. V shed 6 bases and J 9 bases; nucleotides not matched to a gene: 8. The germline gives CDR1 MNHEY, CDR2 SVGAGI.

Only a few counts were recorded for this clone. The gene calls are TRBV4-1 and TRBJ1-1; D remains unclear. The CDR3 loop spans 14 amino acids. V lost 0 bases, J lost 5 bases, and 10 bases lay in between. Germline V CDR1 and CDR2: MGHRA, YSYEKL. The DNA of the CDR3 is TGCGCCAGCAGCCAAGATCAGGTCGGAACTGAAGCTTTCTTT. Protein: CASSQDQVGTEAFF.

V and J are TRBV4-2 and TRBJ2-4; TRBD1 matches 8 bases. Germline CDR1 reads LGHNA; CDR2 reads YNFKEQ. Trimming took 0 bases from V and 9 from J; bases not matched to a gene: 10. The CDR3 has 16 residues. CDR3 region: CASSQETGAPDGIQYF. The CDR3 DNA sequence: TGTGCCAGCAGCCAAGAGACAGGGGCCCCCGATGGCATTCAGTACTTC.

The V call is TRBV6-5, the J call TRBJ2-6; 7 bases fit TRBD1. Germline V CDR1 and CDR2: MNHEY, SVGAGI. V trimming: 7 bases; J trimming: 0 bases; junction bases outside the gene matches: 0. This CDR3 is 14 amino acids long. The CDR3 sequence is CASNRGSGANVLTF. DNA for the CDR3: TGTGCCAGCAACAGGGGCTCTGGGGCCAACGTCCTGACTTTC.

This chain connects TRBV5-4 to TRBJ2-3, with TRBD2 identical over 14 bases. Germline lookup yields CDR1 SGHNT and CDR2 YYREEE (reference sequence). Trimming took 4 bases from V and 2 from J; bases not matched to a gene: 9. This CDR3 spans 18 amino acids. The CDR3 DNA is TGTGCCAGCAGCACGGGACTAGCGGGAGATATGGTCACAGATACGCAGTATTTT. It encodes CASSTGLAGDMVTDTQYF.

V gene TRBV6-5 combines with J gene TRBJ2-1, with 7 positions matching TRBD2. Germline V gene lookup returns CDR1 MNHEY and CDR2 SVGAGI. This CDR3 spans 15 amino acids. Germline trimming cut 0 bases from V and 6 bases from J; bases unmatched to any gene: 5. CDR3 coding DNA: TGTGCCAGCAGTTACTCGTTTGGGGGGGGCAATGAGCAGTTCTTC. Translating gives CASSYSFGGGNEQFF.

V usage is TRBV30 and J usage is TRBJ2-3; no reliable D call. Trimming left V 2 bases short and J 1 base short, with 10 bases between. The CDR3 length is 14 residues. In germline, CDR1 is GTSNPN, CDR2 SVGIG (reference sequence). The CDR3 reads CAWSILVGTDTQYF. The CDR3 DNA sequence: TGTGCCTGGAGTATCTTAGTCGGCACAGATACGCAGTATTTT.

The chain has TRBV15 and TRBJ2-5; unclear D gene. Trimming removed 0 bases at V and 2 bases at J, with 10 bases between. The CDR3 consists of 15 residues. In germline, CDR1 is LNHNV, CDR2 YYDKDF (reference sequence). DNA of the CDR3: TGTGCCACCAGCAGAGATGGAGTGGGACAAGAGACCCAGTACTTC. The encoded protein is CATSRDGVGQETQYF.

The chain has TRBV5-1 and TRBJ1-2; 9 bases are shared with TRBD1. The CDR3 extends over 16 amino acids. V lost 7 bases to trimming and J lost 1 base; unmatched junction nucleotides: 11. Germline V gene sequence: CDR1 SGHRS, CDR2 YFSETQ. The CDR3 is CASSPQDRGINYGYTF. The CDR3 DNA reads TGCGCCAGCTCGCCTCAGGACAGGGGAATTAACTATGGCTACACCTTC.